What follows is one T cell receptor beta chain and its context. Antigen specificity is unknown. Germline CDR1 MGHDK, CDR2 SYGVNS. Trimming removed 1 base at V and 6 bases at J, with 6 bases between. This CDR3 is built from 13 residues. Donors included only healthy HIV-negative adults lacking recent acute infections or vaccinations. This record comes from a study of shared clonotypes between healthy human individuals. Whole-study findings and limits: Among non-shared clonotypes, generation probabilities were lower than among those shared by all four donors.

Each replicate PCR on the sorted subsets used 200 to 250 ng DNA (about 30,000 T cell genomes). TCRdb's copy holds only in-frame clones and misses some; the assay was immunoSEQ multiplex PCR. In the table there are some 1.4 million clones, around 95% of which are singletons. The sample consisted of naive CD4+ T cells sorted from blood. Subset reported: CD45RA+ positively selected. The receptor was derived from a man aged 25-45 years in good health. The chain joins TRBV25-1 to TRBJ2-2, with unresolved D. In DNA, the CDR3 is TGTGCCAGCAGTGAATTGGTGGCCGGGGAGCTGTTTTTT. Protein product: CASSELVAGELFF.